Listed below are T cell receptor beta chains from one sample, sequenced in a study of blood T cell repertoires in COVID-19. This table comes from immunoSEQ multiplex PCR, and its TCRdb copy is limited to in-frame clones, with some not included. The sample records some 47,000 clones, approximately 89% being singletons. What was sequenced was peripheral blood. These TCRs come from a man in his sixties with active COVID-19. CDR3s include the opening cysteine and the closing phenylalanine or tryptophan. D genes are given only for firm matches. A row's size may be missing; if present it is once, few, many or a size class.

d_gene	abundance	j_gene	v_gene	CDR3nt	CDR3aa
.	.	TRBJ2-7	TRBV5-4	TGTGCCAGCAGCCCGAAGAAGGAGACCTACGAGCAGTACTTC	CASSPKKETYEQYF
TRBD1	.	TRBJ2-6	TRBV10-3	TGTGCCATCAGTGAGTGGTACAGGGGTTACTCTGGGGCCAACGTCCTGACTTTC	CAISEWYRGYSGANVLTF
.	.	TRBJ1-3	TRBV9	TGTGCCAGCAGCGTTACAGGGTACGGAAACACCATATATTTT	CASSVTGYGNTIYF
TRBD2	.	TRBJ2-1	TRBV7-3	TGTGCCAGCAGCCCCGGCCTAGCGGCCTACAATGAGCAGTTCTTC	CASSPGLAAYNEQFF
.	.	TRBJ2-7	TRBV3-1/TRBV3-2	TGTGCCAGCAGCCAAGGACGCAGGGGAACGTACGAGCAGTACTTC	CASSQGRRGTYEQYF
TRBD2	once	TRBJ2-3	TRBV27	TGTGCCAGCAGTTTAATAGCGGGAGGGCCCACAGATACGCAGTATTTT	CASSLIAGGPTDTQYF
TRBD2	.	TRBJ2-1	TRBV6-5	TGTGCCAGCAGCGTCACTAGCGGGAGCTTAAATGAGCAGTTCTTC	CASSVTSGSLNEQFF
TRBD2	.	TRBJ2-7	TRBV4-2	TGTGCCAGCAGCCAAGAAGGGACTAGCGGAACCTACGAGCAGTACTTC	CASSQEGTSGTYEQYF
TRBD2	.	TRBJ2-2	TRBV9	TGTGCCAGCAGCCTCCCTAGCGGGAGGCGAGCCGGGGAGCTGTTTTTT	CASSLPSGRRAGELFF
TRBD2	.	TRBJ2-6	TRBV4-3	TGCGCCAGCAGCCCGATACATAGCGGGAACGGGGCCAACGTCCTGACTTTC	CASSPIHSGNGANVLTF
.	.	TRBJ2-6	TRBV6-5	TGTGCCAGCCTGAGATCTGGGGCCAACGTCCTGACTTTC	CASLRSGANVLTF
TRBD1	.	TRBJ1-1	TRBV7-2	TGTGCCAGCAGCTTTGAGAACAGGGGGACTGAAGCTTTCTTT	CASSFENRGTEAFF
TRBD1	.	TRBJ1-1	TRBV3-1/TRBV3-2	TGTGCCAGCAGCCCCGGGACAGGTAGCGTAGCTTTCTTT	CASSPGTGSVAFF
.	once	TRBJ1-6	TRBV29-1	TGCAGCGTTGGGCAGGGAGGTTCCGATTCACCCCTCCACTTT	CSVGQGGSDSPLHF
TRBD2	once	TRBJ2-5	TRBV4-1	TGCGCCAGCAGCCCTGGGACTAGCGGGAGGCAAGAGACCCAGTACTTC	CASSPGTSGRQETQYF
.	.	TRBJ2-7	TRBV25-1	TGTGCCAGCAGTGATCCGGGGGAACACGCCGAGCAGTACTTC	CASSDPGEHAEQYF
TRBD2	once	TRBJ2-5	TRBV10-2	TGCGCCAGCAGTGGGCTAGCGGGGGGAGGGGGGACCCAGTACTTC	CASSGLAGGGGTQYF
TRBD1	.	TRBJ1-1	TRBV4-2	TGTGCCAGCAGCCAGAACAGGGGGCGTACTGAAGCTTTCTTT	CASSQNRGRTEAFF
TRBD1	.	TRBJ1-5	TRBV28	TGTGCCAGCAGCTCGGGACAGGGCGACAATCAGCCCCAGCATTTT	CASSSGQGDNQPQHF
TRBD1	once	TRBJ2-7	TRBV5-8	TGTGCCAGCAGCGTGGGACAGGGGCTGGGGGAGCAGTACTTC	CASSVGQGLGEQYF
TRBD2	.	TRBJ2-4	TRBV6-2/TRBV6-3	TGTGCCAGCAGTAAAAGGACTAGCGGCGAGTACTTC	CASSKRTSGEYF
TRBD2	.	TRBJ2-1	TRBV15	TGTGCCACCAGCAGTAGCGGGACCACCTACAATGAGCAGTTCTTC	CATSSSGTTYNEQFF
TRBD1	.	TRBJ1-4	TRBV9	TGTGCCAGCAGCAGGACAGGGGAAAGTGAAAAACTGTTTTTT	CASSRTGESEKLFF
.	.	TRBJ1-2	TRBV4-3	TGCGCCAGCAGCCGAAGTGGACTCGGAGGTGGCTACACCTTC	CASSRSGLGGGYTF
TRBD2	.	TRBJ2-1	TRBV11-2	TGTGCCAGCAGCTCCCTAGCGGGAGTACTTGAGCAGTTCTTC	CASSSLAGVLEQFF
.	once	TRBJ2-1	TRBV7-2	TGTGCCAGCAGCCTACTAGTAATTCGGTCCTACAATGAGCAGTTCTTC	CASSLLVIRSYNEQFF
TRBD2	.	TRBJ2-5	TRBV5-5	TGTGCCAGCAGCTCCGGGACTAGCGGGACGCATGTGGAGACCCAGTACTTC	CASSSGTSGTHVETQYF
.	once	TRBJ1-3	TRBV30	TGTGCTTTCGAAACAGGGTTAGCTGGAAACACCATATATTTT	CAFETGLAGNTIYF
TRBD2	.	TRBJ2-1	TRBV14	TGTGCCAGCAGAGCCGGGACTAGCTTTTTCAATGAGCAGTTCTTC	CASRAGTSFFNEQFF
.	.	TRBJ2-1	TRBV1	.	CTSNQVASGSNEQFF
TRBD2	.	TRBJ2-5	TRBV27	TGTGCCAGCAAACCGGGGAGGGCCTCGGGAGAGACCCAGTACTTC	CASKPGRASGETQYF
.	.	TRBJ1-5	TRBV5-1	TGCGCCAGCAGCTTGGGACCTAGACCCGATCAGCCCCAGCATTTT	CASSLGPRPDQPQHF
TRBD2	.	TRBJ2-1	TRBV11-2	TGTGCCAGCAGCTTGGGACTAGGTGTTGAGCAGTTCTTC	CASSLGLGVEQFF
TRBD1	.	TRBJ1-4	TRBV5-4	TGTGCCAGCAGCTTGGGGGCCCTAGGGGGCGAGGAAAAACTGTTTTTT	CASSLGALGGEEKLFF
.	.	TRBJ2-3	TRBV29-1	TGCAGCGTTGTCGGGGGGCCCCATAGCACAGATACGCAGTATTTT	CSVVGGPHSTDTQYF
TRBD2	.	TRBJ2-1	TRBV5-1	TGCGCCAGCAGCCTGACTAGCGAGGGCAATGAGCAGTTCTTC	CASSLTSEGNEQFF
TRBD2	once	TRBJ2-5	TRBV11-2	TGTGCCAGCAGCCCGCGACTAGCGGGAGGGCAAGAGACCCAGTACTTC	CASSPRLAGGQETQYF
.	.	TRBJ1-1	TRBV6-2/TRBV6-3	TGTGCCAGCAGTTACCCCAGTGAAGCTTTCTTT	CASSYPSEAFF
.	.	TRBJ1-2	TRBV4-3	TGCGCCAGCAGCCAAGAGACGGAGAACTATGGCTACACCTTC	CASSQETENYGYTF
TRBD1	.	TRBJ1-6	TRBV7-2	TGTGCCAGCACCCATACAGGGGGCACCTATAATTCACCCCTCCACTTT	CASTHTGGTYNSPLHF
.	.	TRBJ1-4	TRBV19	TGTGCCAGTAGGCGGGGTCTTCGGGCAACTAATGAAAAACTGTTTTTT	CASRRGLRATNEKLFF
TRBD1	.	TRBJ2-4	TRBV3-1/TRBV3-2	TGTGCCAGCAGCCAAGCCACAGGGGTTCGAAACATTCAGTACTTC	CASSQATGVRNIQYF
TRBD2	.	TRBJ2-3	TRBV4-3	TGCGCCAGCTCTCATGTTAGCGGGAGCGGTGGAAATACGCAGTATTTT	CASSHVSGSGGNTQYF
TRBD1	.	TRBJ1-1	TRBV27	TGTGCCAGCAGTCCCCCCCCGACAGGGGTGAACACTGAAGCTTTCTTT	CASSPPPTGVNTEAFF
TRBD1	.	TRBJ2-1	TRBV28	TGTGCCAGCTCCACAGGGGGCTTATCAGCGGTCGTCAACAGTGAGCAGTTCTTC	CASSTGGLSAVVNSEQFF
TRBD2	.	TRBJ2-4	TRBV6-6	TGTGCCAGCAGTCAGATAGCGGGAGGCCTCTACGGGAACATTCAGTACTTC	CASSQIAGGLYGNIQYF
.	.	TRBJ2-2	TRBV24-1	TGTGCCACCAGTGATTTGGAGGCGGGTTTCGGGGAGCTGTTTTTT	CATSDLEAGFGELFF
.	.	TRBJ2-1	TRBV11-2	TGTGCCAGCAGACGTACTGGAGACAATGAGCAGTTCTTC	CASRRTGDNEQFF
.	.	TRBJ2-1	TRBV28	TGTGCCAGCAGTTTATGGGGCGAGGGGGGGGAGTTCTTC	CASSLWGEGGEFF
TRBD2	.	TRBJ2-1	TRBV4-1	TGCGCCAGCCGCCCGGCGGGAGCGGCCTACAATGAGCAGTTCTTC	CASRPAGAAYNEQFF
TRBD2	once	TRBJ2-7	TRBV10-3	TGTGCCATCAGTGACAAGTGGGGGGGGTACGAGCAGTACTTC	CAISDKWGGYEQYF
TRBD2	.	TRBJ2-6	TRBV2	TGTGCCAGCAGTTATCTAGCGGGAGGCGGGGCCAACGTCCTGACTTTC	CASSYLAGGGANVLTF
.	.	TRBJ1-1	TRBV4-3	TGCGCCAGCAGCCAAGGGGTCGGAGGGAACACTGAAGCTTTCTTT	CASSQGVGGNTEAFF
.	few	TRBJ1-5	TRBV9	TGTGCCAGCAGCGCGGGACACCCAGATCAGCCCCAGCATTTT	CASSAGHPDQPQHF
TRBD1	.	TRBJ1-1	TRBV5-1	TGCGCCAGCAGCCCGGACAGGGTGAACACTGAAGCTTTCTTT	CASSPDRVNTEAFF
TRBD1	.	TRBJ2-5	TRBV19	TGTGCCAGTATGTCGCGACAGGGGGAGACCCAGTACTTC	CASMSRQGETQYF
TRBD2	.	TRBJ2-7	TRBV4-3	TGCGCCAGCAGCCAGGGGGGGACGTCCCGATACGAGCAGTACTTC	CASSQGGTSRYEQYF
.	.	TRBJ1-1	TRBV28	TGTGCCAGCATTAGGGGGGGTGAAGCTTTCTTT	CASIRGGEAFF
TRBD2	once	TRBJ2-1	TRBV7-3	TGTGCCAGCAGCCCCCTTCCCCAACTAGCGGGAGTGTATGAGCAGTTCTTC	CASSPLPQLAGVYEQFF
TRBD2	.	TRBJ2-5	TRBV7-3	TGTGCCAGCAGCGGCTCGGGACTAGCGGGAGGCAAGACCCAGTACTTC	CASSGSGLAGGKTQYF